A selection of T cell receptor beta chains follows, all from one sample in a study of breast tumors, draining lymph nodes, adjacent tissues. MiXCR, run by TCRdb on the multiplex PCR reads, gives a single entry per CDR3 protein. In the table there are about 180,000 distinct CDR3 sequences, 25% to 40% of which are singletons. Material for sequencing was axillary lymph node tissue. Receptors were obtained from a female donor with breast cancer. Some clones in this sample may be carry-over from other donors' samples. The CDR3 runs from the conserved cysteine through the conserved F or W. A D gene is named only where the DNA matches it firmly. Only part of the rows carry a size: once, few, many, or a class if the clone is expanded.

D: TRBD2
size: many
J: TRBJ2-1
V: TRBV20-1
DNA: TGCAGTGCTAGAACGGGACTAGCAACTGGTCGGGGCAATGAGCAGTTCTTC
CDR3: CSARTGLATGRGNEQFF

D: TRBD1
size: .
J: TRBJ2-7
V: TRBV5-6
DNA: TGTGCCAGCAGCTCGCCGGGGGCCCGGGACAGGATCGTCTACGAGCAGTACTTC
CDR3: CASSSPGARDRIVYEQYF

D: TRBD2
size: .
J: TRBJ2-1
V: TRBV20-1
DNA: TGCAGTGCTAGAACACTAGCGGGAGGTTACAATGAGCAGTTCTTC
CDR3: CSARTLAGGYNEQFF

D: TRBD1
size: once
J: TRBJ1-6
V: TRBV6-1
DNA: TGTGCCAGCAGTTACGGCCCGGGACAGCCCAATTCACCCCTCCACTTT
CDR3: CASSYGPGQPNSPLHF

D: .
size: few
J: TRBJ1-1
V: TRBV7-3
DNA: TGTGCCAGCAGCCCGCTGTCGAACACTGAAGCTTTCTTT
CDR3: CASSPLSNTEAFF

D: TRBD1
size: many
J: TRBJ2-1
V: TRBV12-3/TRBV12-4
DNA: TGTGCCAGCAGTCTGGGACAGGGGCCTTACAATGAGCAGTTCTTC
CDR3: CASSLGQGPYNEQFF

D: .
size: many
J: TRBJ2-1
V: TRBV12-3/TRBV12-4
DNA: TGTGCCAGCAGTTTGCACCTTGGGAATGAGCAGTTCTTC
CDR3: CASSLHLGNEQFF

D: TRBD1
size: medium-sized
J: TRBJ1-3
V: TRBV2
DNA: TGTGCCAGCAGTGCGGGAGGGGGCAAAAACACCATATATTTT
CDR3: CASSAGGGKNTIYF

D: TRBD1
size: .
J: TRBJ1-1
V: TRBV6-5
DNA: TGTGCCAGCAGAACTGCCGGGACAGGGGTTCGGGAAGCTTTCTTT
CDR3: CASRTAGTGVREAFF

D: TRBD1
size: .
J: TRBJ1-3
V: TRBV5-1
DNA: TGCGCCAGCAGCGAACAGGGGGCGCGGAGTGAAAACACCATATATTTT
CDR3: CASSEQGARSENTIYF

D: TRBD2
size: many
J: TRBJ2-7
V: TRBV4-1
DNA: TGCGCCAGCAGCCAAACTAGCGGGGATGCCTACGAGCAGTACTTC
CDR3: CASSQTSGDAYEQYF

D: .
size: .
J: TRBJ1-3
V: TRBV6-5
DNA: TGTGCCAGCAGTTACTCGAAGAGTGGAAACACCATATATTTT
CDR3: CASSYSKSGNTIYF